The 22 T cell receptor beta chains in this list originate from one sample, sequenced in a study of identical twins. Using its own MiXCR run on the 5' RACE reads, TCRdb lists one record per CDR3 protein. This table holds 1.5 million to 2 million distinct CDR3 sequences, roughly 35% found once. The sample comprised cord blood. All receptors derive from a newborn girl in good health.

The chain uses TRBV12-3 or TRBV12-4 and TRBJ2-3; the match to TRBD2 covers 15 bases. Trimming cost V 4 bases and J 7 bases; bases outside gene matches: 6. The CDR3 has 16 amino acids. The CDR3 loop reads CASSWAGLAGGNTQYF. The CDR3 DNA reads TGTGCCAGCAGTTGGGCGGGACTAGCGGGAGGAAATACGCAGTATTTT.

The chain carries TRBV20-1 and TRBJ2-1; D not resolved. Looked up from germline, CDR1 is DFQATT and CDR2 is SNEGSKA (reference sequence). The length of the CDR3 is 11 residues. V was pared by 5 bases and J by 10 bases, with 12 bases between. CDR3 residues: CSALKTYEQFF. CDR3 DNA: TGCAGTGCTCTTAAAACCTACGAGCAGTTCTTC.

The chain is built from TRBV28 and TRBJ2-1; D gene unclear. The CDR3 spans 13 residues. Trimming cost V 6 bases and J 13 bases, with 19 bases left between them. In germline, CDR1 is MDHEN, CDR2 SYDVKM. Here the CDR3 DNA reads TGTGCCAGCAGCAACGACATGAGAAAGACCCAGTTCTTC. Its protein is CASSNDMRKTQFF.

This clonotype was detected only a few times. J is TRBJ1-2 and V is TRBV30; the D gene is possibly TRBD1 (5 bases). This CDR3 spans 12 amino acids. Germline CDR1 GTSNPN, CDR2 SVGIG (reference sequence). The germline V and J ends were trimmed by 4 bases and 2 bases, with 8 bases remaining between them. CDR3 DNA sequence: TGTGCCTGGAATCCAGGGAACTATGGCTACACCTTC. It translates to CAWNPGNYGYTF.

The chain recombines TRBV7-2 with TRBJ2-4, with no clear D. Germline CDR1 reads SGHTA; CDR2 reads FQGNSA. This CDR3 region has 16 residues. Trimming left V 2 bases short and J 13 bases short, with 24 bases between. The DNA of the CDR3 is TGTGCCAGCAGCTTAATCTCCCAGCTCTTACACAATGAGCAGTACTTC. This sequence encodes CASSLISQLLHNEQYF.

In its sample, this clonotype was seen a few times. This chain links TRBV20-1 with TRBJ2-3, with no clear D. CDR3 length equals 14 residues. CDR1 DFQATT and CDR2 SNEGSKA come from the germline V gene (reference sequence). The V gene lost 0 bases and the J gene lost 4 bases, with 11 bases spanning the gap. The CDR3 nucleotides read TGCAGTGCTAGAGATCCGGGCCGCGCAGATACGCAGTATTTT. This gives the protein CSARDPGRADTQYF.

This rearrangement joins TRBV2 to TRBJ1-5; TRBD1 matches 8 bases. After removal of 3 bases from V and 2 bases from J, the junction contained 0 bases not matched to a gene. This CDR3 region has 14 residues. The V gene's germline CDR1 is SNHLY and CDR2 FYNNEI. CDR3 in DNA: TGTGCCAGCAGTGAGGACAGGGGCAATCAGCCCCAGCATTTT. Translating gives CASSEDRGNQPQHF.

The rearrangement uses TRBV3-1 and TRBJ2-1; no definite D call. The CDR3 sequence is 16 residues long. Trimming pared 4 bases from V and 0 bases from J, leaving 13 bases between. Germline V gene data show CDR1 as LGHDT and CDR2 as YNNKEL (reference sequence). The chain's CDR3 is CASSPRPGPSYNEQFF. CDR3 nucleotides: TGTGCCAGCAGCCCACGTCCAGGACCCTCCTACAATGAGCAGTTCTTC.

The chain is built from TRBV24-1 and TRBJ2-1, with D unclear. The J call may be mistaken, given a closer DNA end match to TRBJ2-7. CDR1 and CDR2 (germline): KGHDR, SFDVKD. The CDR3 contains 16 residues. CDR3 region: CATSDQTSRTYNEQYF. The CDR3, as DNA: TGTGCCACCAGTGATCAAACGTCTCGAACCTACAATGAGCAGTACTTC.

This clonotype was picked up a small number of times. CDR3 bases: TGTGCCAGCAGCTCGACAGGGACTAGGACTAATGAAAAACTGTTTTTT. Translation gives CASSSTGTRTNEKLFF. This sequence joins TRBV7-2 and TRBJ1-4; 7 positions match TRBD1. The J segment lost 2 bases and the V segment lost 4 bases, leaving 7 bases of the junction unmatched. CDR1 SGHTA and CDR2 FQGNSA come from the germline V gene. The CDR3 contains 16 residues.

The chain carries TRBV5-1 and TRBJ1-1; a weak D match, TRBD1 (6 bases). Per the germline V gene, CDR1 is SGHRS and CDR2 is YFSETQ. The germline V and J ends were trimmed by 4 bases and 1 base, with 14 bases remaining between them. This CDR3 is 15 amino acids long. CDR3 bases: TGCGCCAGCAGCGCCGGGACAACTGCGAACACTGAAGCTTTCTTT. Translated: CASSAGTTANTEAFF.

This clonotype has a handful of counts. V usage is TRBV25-1 and J usage is TRBJ2-7; D tentatively reads TRBD1 or TRBD2 (6 bases each). With 4 bases removed from V and 7 bases from J, the gap between germline ends came to 17 bases. From germline, CDR1 is MGHDK and CDR2 SYGVNS. CDR3 length: 14 amino acids. The CDR3 coding sequence is TGTGCCAGCAGTGCCCGAATACAGGGAGGTGAGCAGTACTTC. Translated: CASSARIQGGEQYF.

In its sample, this clonotype was seen a few times. The chain carries TRBV10-3 and TRBJ2-1; 13 nucleotides match TRBD2. J lost 0 bases, V lost 1 base, and 0 bases had no gene match. Germline CDR1 is ENHRY and CDR2 is SYGVKD. This CDR3 contains 17 residues. The CDR3 DNA sequence: TGTGCCATCAGTGAGTGGACTAGCGGGAGCTCCTACAATGAGCAGTTCTTC. Translating it yields CAISEWTSGSSYNEQFF.

As for this clonotype: The junction departs from germline at one end; a sequencing error may be responsible. The rearrangement uses TRBV5-1 and TRBJ2-5; D not certain. The CDR3 has 14 residues. Germline V gene data show CDR1 as SGHRS and CDR2 as YFSETQ. The CDR3 DNA reads TGCGCCGGCAGCTTAAGCACCGGTCAAGAGACCCAGTACTTC. Residues: CAGSLSTGQETQYF.

At least ten counts were recorded for this clonotype. CDR3 coding DNA: TGTGCCAGCAGCCAAACAGGGGCCTATGGCTACACCTTC. It is translated as CASSQTGAYGYTF. This sequence joins TRBV6-5 and TRBJ1-2; TRBD1 agrees at 7 bases. This CDR3 is 13 amino acids long. J lost 4 bases, V lost 6 bases, and 5 bases had no gene match. Germline V gene data show CDR1 as MNHEY and CDR2 as SVGAGI.

This chain links TRBV20-1 with TRBJ2-3; maybe TRBD1 (6 bases). Germline lookup yields CDR1 DFQATT and CDR2 SNEGSKA (reference sequence). This CDR3 is 14 amino acids long. Between the trimmed V and J ends, which lost 6 bases and 2 bases, there was a span of 15 bases. CDR3 in DNA: TGCAGTGCCTCCAGGGGCTCCCTCACAGATACGCAGTATTTT. This sequence encodes CSASRGSLTDTQYF.

This clonotype has at least ten counts. This chain links TRBV14 with TRBJ2-7; D could derive from TRBD1 or TRBD2 (6 bases each). From germline, CDR1 is SGHDN and CDR2 FVKESK. Trimming left V 5 bases short and J 0 bases short, with 17 bases between. The CDR3 totals 16 residues. In nucleotides, the CDR3 is TGTGCCAGCAGCTCTCGAGGGGGGAACACCTCCTACGAGCAGTACTTC. It is translated as CASSSRGGNTSYEQYF.

This clonotype was seen a few times. The CDR3 DNA sequence: TGTGCCAGCAGCCAAGATTCTACCAGGAACCAAGAGACCCAGTACTTC. Amino acids: CASSQDSTRNQETQYF. This sequence joins TRBV3-1 and TRBJ2-5; no definite D call. Trimming removed 0 bases at V and 0 bases at J, with 11 bases between. The CDR3 is 16 amino acids. In germline, CDR1 is LGHDT, CDR2 YNNKEL (reference sequence).

This chain joins TRBV3-1 and TRBJ2-5; 12 bases line up with TRBD2. The CDR3 is made up of 18 amino acids. Germline assignment: CDR1 LGHDT and CDR2 YNNKEL (reference sequence). V lost 1 base and J lost 4; bases outside the gene matches: 10. CDR3 protein: CASSQASATSGSGETQYF. CDR3 sequence (DNA): TGTGCCAGCAGCCAAGCTTCCGCGACTAGCGGGAGTGGAGAGACCCAGTACTTC.

This clonotype occurred a few times. V usage is TRBV27 and J usage is TRBJ2-3; D may be TRBD1 (5 bases). CDR1 and CDR2 (germline): MNHEY, SMNVEV (reference sequence). The length of the CDR3 is 14 residues. Trimming stripped 0 bases from V and 4 bases from J, with 8 bases between. The CDR3, as DNA: TGTGCCAGCAGTTTATCGGTGGGGCCAGATACGCAGTATTTT. This gives the protein CASSLSVGPDTQYF.

This chain uses TRBV25-1 with TRBJ1-5, with TRBD1 matching 9 bases. This CDR3 has 17 residues. Germline V gene lookup returns CDR1 MGHDK and CDR2 SYGVNS. V lost 0 bases, J lost 1 base, and 4 bases stayed unmatched. This CDR3 reads CASSEYLDRGSNQPQHF. The CDR3 DNA sequence: TGTGCCAGCAGTGAATACCTCGACAGGGGGAGCAATCAGCCCCAGCATTTT.

This clonotype was counted only a few times. This sequence joins TRBV2 and TRBJ1-5; the D gene is possibly TRBD1 (6 bases). The CDR3 covers 18 residues. V lost 5 bases, J lost 2 bases, and 22 bases lay in between. Germline assignment: CDR1 SNHLY and CDR2 FYNNEI. CDR3 loop: CASSWDKAGLAGNQPQHF. The CDR3 DNA reads TGTGCCAGCAGTTGGGACAAAGCGGGTCTTGCGGGCAATCAGCCCCAGCATTTT.